This T cell receptor beta chain was documented in a study of CD8 T cells in ankylosing spondylitis. Notes on the study in general: Within ankylosing spondylitis blood, a TCR beta motif made up of seven or eight highly homologous variants appeared to be characteristic. Clones tied to disease were said to be significantly enriched in matched ankylosing spondylitis synovial fluid. Several of the motif variants were reported before in synovial fluid and blood from reactive arthritis. The disease-linked clones had a CD8+ phenotype and low blood frequencies.

In this sample, this clonotype turned up a few times. Its antigen remains unidentified. Library preparation for TCR beta used quantitative 5'-RACE with molecular barcodes. One entry per CDR3 protein results from TCRdb running MiXCR on the 5' RACE reads. Here the sample spans more than 650,000 distinct CDR3 sequences, 12% being singletons. This TCR came from a male donor with ankylosing spondylitis. The sample taken for sequencing was blood, either unsorted or a sorted T cell fraction (not recorded which).

In DNA, the CDR3 is TGTGCCAGCAGACCAAGGTTAAGGACAGATACGCAGTATTTT. Its translation is CASRPRLRTDTQYF. V gene TRBV6-2 or TRBV6-3 combines with J gene TRBJ2-3, with D unclear. Germline loops: CDR1 MNHEY, CDR2 SVGEGT. This CDR3 comprises 14 residues. Trimming took off 6 bases at V and 3 bases at J, with 13 bases between the two ends.